The entry below gives a single T cell receptor (beta chain) sequence along with its context. The ends were cut back, 3 bases at V and 0 bases at J, with 9 bases in the middle. Germline V CDR1 and CDR2: SGHDT, YYEEEE. The CDR3 length is 14 residues. Authors' processing steps: The authors estimated nucleated cell counts from reference gene primer amplification. The protocol was immunoSEQ multiplex PCR, while the TCRdb copy is restricted to in-frame clones and leaves out a portion. V and J calls and clone size are those listed in that table; D and trimming were worked out from the DNA. This sample has approximately 160,000 clones, with approximately 86% found just once. The sample belongs to a study of blood T cell repertoires in COVID-19. About the study: Some COVID-19 samples were acute and others convalescent; all came from the United States, Italy and Spain.

The chain recombines TRBV5-6 with TRBJ1-2; perhaps TRBD1 as D (6 bases). What was sequenced was peripheral blood. The sequence was collected from a man aged 45 to 65 with active or convalescent COVID-19. The CDR3 DNA is TGTGCCAGCAGCTGGCAGGGGACTAACTATGGCTACACCTTC. Protein sequence: CASSWQGTNYGYTF.